These 32 T cell receptor beta chains share one sample of origin, sequenced in a study of technical replicates of blood from several donors. Sequencing was performed with immunoSEQ multiplex PCR; in TCRdb, only in-frame clones are kept and a portion is missing. The repertoire holds tens of thousands of clones, with approximately 95% as singletons. Sequenced: PBMCs. Every receptor here comes from a human donor in good health. Some clones in this sample may be carry-over from other donors' samples.

This chain connects TRBV2 to TRBJ2-3; possible D gene TRBD2, 5 bases. Germline lookup yields CDR1 SNHLY and CDR2 FYNNEI. V was pared by 6 bases and J by 5 bases, with 9 bases between. CDR3 length equals 12 residues. The CDR3 protein is CASSRTGDTQYF. The CDR3 DNA reads TGTGCCAGCAGCAGGACTGGAGATACGCAGTATTTT.

The chain combines TRBV11-2 with TRBJ2-1; D is perhaps TRBD2 (5 bases). Germline loops: CDR1 SGHAT, CDR2 FQNNGV. Trimming cost V 0 bases and J 3 bases, with 18 bases left between them. The CDR3 sequence is 18 residues long. The CDR3: CASSLDWGGRTDYNEQFF. The DNA for the CDR3 is TGTGCCAGCAGCTTAGATTGGGGTGGGCGGACTGACTACAATGAGCAGTTCTTC.

The rearrangement uses TRBV2 and TRBJ2-5; TRBD1 agrees at 8 bases. Trimming cost V 6 bases and J 5 bases; bases outside gene matches: 17. The CDR3 loop spans 17 amino acids. Germline values: CDR1 SNHLY, CDR2 FYNNEI. DNA for the CDR3: TGTGCCAGCAGCGTCTTACGGACAGGGATAATTCACGAGACCCAGTACTTC. Translating it yields CASSVLRTGIIHETQYF. Using reference TRBV2 and TRBJ2-5 for the parts outside the CDR3, the full variable domain is EPEVTQTPSHQVTQMGQEVILRCVPISNHLYFYWYRQILGQKVEFLVSFYNNEISEKSEIFDDQFSVERPDGSNFTLKIRSTKLEDSAMYFCASSVLRTGIIHETQYFGPGTRLLVL.

The chain uses TRBV7-2 and TRBJ1-5; tentatively, D is TRBD1 (5 bases). The V gene's germline CDR1 is SGHTA and CDR2 FQGNSA. This CDR3 comprises 15 residues. Trimming shortened V by 2 bases and J by 1 base, and 9 bases separated the two germline ends. The CDR3 region has the DNA TGTGCCAGCAGCTTAACCGCAGGGAGCAATCAGCCCCAGCATTTT. Residues: CASSLTAGSNQPQHF.

This chain uses TRBV6-5 with TRBJ1-2; no clear D gene. This CDR3 is built from 15 residues. Germline V gene lookup returns CDR1 MNHEY and CDR2 SVGAGI. V dropped 6 bases and J dropped 5 bases, with 19 bases sitting between them. CDR3 in amino acids: CASSPYSDLGYGYTF. The CDR3 DNA reads as TGTGCCAGCAGCCCGTACAGTGACCTTGGGTATGGCTACACCTTC.

The rearrangement links TRBV7-2 to TRBJ2-3; no definite D call. V was shortened by 5 bases and J by 0 bases, with 12 bases between the two germline ends. Germline lookup yields CDR1 SGHTA and CDR2 FQGNSA. The CDR3 totals 15 residues. The CDR3, as DNA: TGTGCCAGCAGCCCCCTGTACTCTAGCACAGATACGCAGTATTTT. Translation gives CASSPLYSSTDTQYF.

The chain is built from TRBV5-4 and TRBJ2-7, with D possibly being TRBD1 (6 bases). The CDR3 extends over 14 amino acids. The V gene's germline CDR1 is SGHNT and CDR2 YYREEE (reference sequence). Between the trimmed V and J ends, which lost 0 bases and 3 bases, there was a span of 10 bases. The CDR3: CASSLAGVDYEQYF. The CDR3 nucleotides read TGTGCCAGCAGCTTGGCAGGGGTGGACTACGAGCAGTACTTC.

J is TRBJ1-5 and V is TRBV7-9; 7 bases agree with TRBD1. V lost 8 bases and J lost 2; bases outside the gene matches: 9. CDR1 is SEHNR and CDR2 is FQNEAQ in the germline V gene (reference sequence). The CDR3 is 15 amino acids. Written as DNA, the CDR3 is TGTGCCAGCGGCGAAGGGGGCGCGGGCAATCAGCCCCAGCATTTT. Its translation: CASGEGGAGNQPQHF.

V gene TRBV6-1 combines with J gene TRBJ1-5, with D tentatively TRBD1 (6 bases). Trimming stripped 6 bases from V and 2 bases from J, with 14 bases between. CDR3 length: 15 amino acids. Germline lookup yields CDR1 MNHNS and CDR2 SASEGT. The CDR3 here is CASRPTGFGNQPQHF. CDR3 coding DNA: TGTGCCAGCAGACCCACAGGGTTCGGCAATCAGCCCCAGCATTTT.

The chain links TRBV4-3 to TRBJ1-2, with D unresolved. The CDR3 has 15 residues. CDR1 is LGHNA and CDR2 is YSLEER in the germline V gene. The V gene lost 4 bases and the J gene lost 1 base, with 13 bases spanning the gap. CDR3 in amino acids: CASSPLNEVNYGYTF. CDR3 DNA: TGCGCCAGCAGCCCCCTAAACGAGGTTAACTATGGCTACACCTTC.

The CDR3 coding sequence is TGTGCCAGCAGCTTAACCCGACAGGCTGAGCAGTTCTTC. Protein sequence: CASSLTRQAEQFF. This sequence joins TRBV7-3 and TRBJ2-1, with D tentatively TRBD1 (6 bases). Germline assignment: CDR1 SGHTA and CDR2 FQGTGA. Trimming removed 0 bases at V and 9 bases at J, with 9 bases between. This CDR3 region has 13 residues.

This chain joins TRBV25-1 and TRBJ2-3, with unresolved D. CDR1 is MGHDK and CDR2 is SYGVNS in the germline V gene. The CDR3 extends over 14 amino acids. Trimming left V 3 bases short and J 2 bases short, with 9 bases between. The CDR3 reads CASSDSGNTDTQYF. Here the CDR3 DNA reads TGTGCCAGCAGTGATTCAGGAAACACAGATACGCAGTATTTT.

The count of this clone is one. This chain joins TRBV4-3 and TRBJ1-2; possibly TRBD1 for D (6 bases). The V end lost 0 bases, the J end lost 4 bases, and 21 bases lay between the germline ends. The CDR3 is 18 residues long. Germline CDR1 reads LGHNA; CDR2 reads YSLEER. The CDR3 bases are TGCGCCAGCAGCCAAGACCTAAGGGTTACTGCGGGGGCCTATGGCTACACCTTC. This sequence encodes CASSQDLRVTAGAYGYTF.

The gene calls are TRBV7-9 and TRBJ1-1; unclear D gene. Trimming removed 5 bases from V and 1 base from J, with 14 bases in between. The CDR3 covers 15 residues. Germline V gene sequence: CDR1 SEHNR, CDR2 FQNEAQ (reference sequence). CDR3 sequence: CASSPRGGKNTEAFF. The CDR3 nucleotides are TGTGCCAGCAGCCCCCGGGGAGGGAAGAACACTGAAGCTTTCTTT.

V is TRBV11-1 and J is TRBJ2-2; possible D gene TRBD2, 6 bases. This CDR3 region has 13 residues. Germline lookup yields CDR1 SGHAT and CDR2 FQDESV (reference sequence). The V end was cut by 4 bases, the J end by 7 bases, with 10 bases between. CDR3 protein: CASSSRGRGELFF. The CDR3 DNA sequence: TGTGCCAGCAGCTCGCGGGGACGCGGGGAGCTGTTTTTT.

The chain combines TRBV27 with TRBJ2-5; possible D gene TRBD1, 6 bases. The V end lost 7 bases, the J end lost 5 bases, and 14 bases lay between the germline ends. Germline lookup yields CDR1 MNHEY and CDR2 SMNVEV (reference sequence). The CDR3 spans 13 residues. The CDR3 protein is CASKLQGTETQYF. CDR3 DNA sequence: TGTGCCAGCAAACTACAGGGTACGGAGACCCAGTACTTC.

This chain connects TRBV7-9 to TRBJ2-3; D remains ambiguous. The CDR3 runs to 14 residues. Germline values: CDR1 SEHNR, CDR2 FQNEAQ (reference sequence). V dropped 2 bases and J dropped 0 bases, with 6 bases sitting between them. The CDR3 sequence is CASSLYSSTDTQYF. CDR3 DNA: TGTGCCAGCAGCTTATACTCCAGCACAGATACGCAGTATTTT.

The chain carries TRBV6-1 and TRBJ1-5; the D gene is possibly TRBD1 (5 bases). V was shortened by 1 base and J by 6 bases, with 13 bases between the two germline ends. Germline CDR1 and CDR2: MNHNS and SASEGT. The length of the CDR3 is 15 residues. CDR3 bases: TGTGCCAGCAGTGAAGTGGGGGGGATCCGTCAGCCCCAGCATTTT. This sequence encodes CASSEVGGIRQPQHF.

This chain joins TRBV30 and TRBJ1-1; TRBD1 matches at 7 bases. The germline gives CDR1 GTSNPN, CDR2 SVGIG (reference sequence). J was trimmed by 4 bases and V by 4 bases; bases with no gene match: 9. The CDR3 sequence is 14 residues long. The CDR3 coding sequence is TGTGCCTGGACCGTCGAGGGGGCGGTCACTGAAGCTTTCTTT. Translation: CAWTVEGAVTEAFF.

This clone was seen only a few times. The chain carries TRBV7-2 and TRBJ1-4; D unresolved. The CDR3 spans 15 residues. Germline lookup yields CDR1 SGHTA and CDR2 FQGNSA. V was cut by 1 base and J by 8 bases, with 14 bases left in between. For the CDR3, the DNA is TGTGCCAGCAGCTTAGTAGGAACGGGGTGGGAAAAACTGTTTTTT. Its translation is CASSLVGTGWEKLFF.

This clone appeared a single time. The chain couples TRBV11-3 to TRBJ2-5; maybe TRBD2 (6 bases). Trimming removed 5 bases at V and 4 bases at J, with 8 bases between. Germline V gene data show CDR1 as SGHNT and CDR2 as YENEEA. The CDR3 has 12 residues. The CDR3 is CASSEAGETQYF. CDR3 coding DNA: TGTGCCAGCAGCGAAGCGGGAGAGACCCAGTACTTC.

Here the CDR3 DNA reads TGTGCCAGTAGTATAGAGTACAATCAGCCCCAGCATTTT. Amino acids: CASSIEYNQPQHF. The chain uses TRBV19 and TRBJ1-5; no firm D call. Germline V gene sequence: CDR1 LNHDA, CDR2 SQIVND (reference sequence). This CDR3 has 13 amino acids. V was clipped by 0 bases and J by 3 bases, with 3 bases between them. Full variable domain (remainder filled in from reference TRBV19 and TRBJ1-5): DGGITQSPKYLFRKEGQNVTLSCEQNLNHDAMYWYRQDPGQGLRLIYYSQIVNDFQKGDIAEGYSVSREKKESFPLTVTSAQKNPTAFYLCASSIEYNQPQHFGDGTRLSIL.

This CDR3 is CAWTAGNYGYTF. The CDR3 DNA is TGTGCCTGGACTGCTGGCAACTATGGCTACACCTTC. The chain has TRBV30 and TRBJ1-2; D remains ambiguous. Germline loops: CDR1 GTSNPN, CDR2 SVGIG (reference sequence). The CDR3 runs 12 residues. V was clipped by 4 bases and J by 2 bases, with 8 bases between them.

The CDR3 DNA reads TGTGCCACCAGCAGGGCCGGGGTGCCTGAAGCTTTCTTT. Residues: CATSRAGVPEAFF. V is TRBV15 and J is TRBJ1-1; D gene unclear. Germline V gene lookup returns CDR1 LNHNV and CDR2 YYDKDF (reference sequence). Trimming removed 3 bases from V and 6 bases from J, with 11 bases in between. CDR3 length equals 13 residues.

The chain recombines TRBV6-1 with TRBJ2-3; D possibly corresponds to TRBD2 (5 bases). CDR1 and CDR2 from the germline V gene are MNHNS and SASEGT. Trimming took 2 bases from V and 2 from J, leaving 14 bases between them. The CDR3 has 16 amino acids. The CDR3 reads CASSEMLASHTDTQYF. Here the CDR3 DNA reads TGTGCCAGCAGTGAAATGTTAGCGAGCCACACAGATACGCAGTATTTT.

The rearrangement links TRBV5-1 to TRBJ2-3, with TRBD2 identical over 9 bases. Germline CDR1 and CDR2: SGHRS and YFSETQ. The CDR3 covers 15 residues. Trimming took 0 bases from V and 1 from J; bases not matched to a gene: 0. DNA of the CDR3: TGCGCCAGCAGCTTGGGACTAGCGGGCACAGATACGCAGTATTTT. This gives the protein CASSLGLAGTDTQYF. Together with reference TRBV5-1 and TRBJ2-3, the CDR3 gives the full variable domain: KAGVTQTPRYLIKTRGQQVTLSCSPISGHRSVSWYQQTPGQGLQFLFEYFSETQRNKGNFPGRFSGRQFSNSRSEMNVSTLELGDSALYLCASSLGLAGTDTQYFGPGTRLTVL.

CDR3 in DNA: TGTGCCAGCAGCTGGGGACTAGGGGACACAGATACGCAGTATTTT. It yields the protein CASSWGLGDTDTQYF. The V call is TRBV5-4, the J call TRBJ2-3, with 8 bases lining up with TRBD2. There are 15 residues in the CDR3. V shed 3 bases, J shed 2 bases, and the junction held 5 bases outside the gene matches. Germline V gene data show CDR1 as SGHNT and CDR2 as YYREEE (reference sequence). The variable domain in full, completed from reference TRBV5-4 and TRBJ2-3, reads ETGVTQSPTHLIKTRGQQVTLRCSSQSGHNTVSWYQQALGQGPQFIFQYYREEENGRGNFPPRFSGLQFPNYSSELNVNALELDDSALYLCASSWGLGDTDTQYFGPGTRLTVL.

This clone showed up just once. The gene calls are TRBV6-5 and TRBJ2-7, with TRBD2 identical over 13 bases. The CDR3 consists of 16 residues. Germline values: CDR1 MNHEY, CDR2 SVGAGI. J gave up 5 bases and V 2 bases, and 6 bases lay outside the gene matches. The chain's CDR3 is CASSYRTSGSIHEQYF. CDR3 nucleotide sequence: TGTGCCAGCAGTTACCGGACTAGCGGGAGCATCCACGAGCAGTACTTC.

The V call is TRBV2, the J call TRBJ2-1, with D possibly TRBD1 on 6 matching bases. Trimming left V 9 bases short and J 2 bases short, with 14 bases between. The CDR3 covers 14 residues. Germline CDR1 SNHLY, CDR2 FYNNEI. Written as DNA, the CDR3 is TGTGCCAGGTGGCAGGGGCCTACCTACAATGAGCAGTTCTTC. Translating it yields CARWQGPTYNEQFF.

This chain uses TRBV7-6 with TRBJ2-7, with 11 bases that match TRBD2. This CDR3 comprises 17 residues. Per the germline V gene, CDR1 is SGHVS and CDR2 is FNYEAQ. With V trimmed by 5 bases and J by 4 bases, 13 bases remained unmatched. Here the CDR3 DNA reads TGTGCCAGCAGCCTGGGGGGGGGAACTAGCGGGAGTTACGAGCAGTACTTC. This sequence encodes CASSLGGGTSGSYEQYF.

V gene TRBV7-3 combines with J gene TRBJ1-1; D remains ambiguous. The CDR3 has 14 residues. Trimming took 6 bases from V and 1 from J, leaving 12 bases between them. Germline-derived CDR1 and CDR2 are SGHTA and FQGTGA. CDR3 sequence: CASRSILPNTEAFF. CDR3 DNA: TGTGCCAGCAGATCAATTCTACCGAACACTGAAGCTTTCTTT. Using reference TRBV7-3 and TRBJ1-1 for the parts outside the CDR3, the full variable domain is GAGVSQTPSNKVTEKGKYVELRCDPISGHTALYWYRQSLGQGPEFLIYFQGTGAADDSGLPNDRFFAVRPEGSVSTLKIQRTERGDSAVYLCASRSILPNTEAFFGQGTRLTVV.

The chain couples TRBV4-1 to TRBJ2-1, with D perhaps matching TRBD1 (6 bases). This CDR3 has 16 residues. V lost 3 bases, J lost 4 bases, and 16 bases lay in between. Germline V gene sequence: CDR1 MGHRA, CDR2 YSYEKL. CDR3: CASSQDDRIAYNEQFF. The CDR3 bases are TGCGCCAGCAGCCAGGATGACAGGATTGCTTACAATGAGCAGTTCTTC.